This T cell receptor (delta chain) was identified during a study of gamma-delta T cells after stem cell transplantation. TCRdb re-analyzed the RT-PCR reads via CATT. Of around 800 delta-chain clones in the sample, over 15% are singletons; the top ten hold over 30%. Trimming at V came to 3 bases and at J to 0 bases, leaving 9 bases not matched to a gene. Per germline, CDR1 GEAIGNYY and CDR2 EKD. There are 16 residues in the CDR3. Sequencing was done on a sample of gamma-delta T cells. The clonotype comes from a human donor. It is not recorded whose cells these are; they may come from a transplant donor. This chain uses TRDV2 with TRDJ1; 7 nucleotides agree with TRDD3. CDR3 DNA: TGTGCCTGTGACGCCTTACTGGGGATTCACACCGATAAACTCATCTTT. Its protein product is CACDALLGIHTDKLIF.